This record concerns one T cell receptor beta chain sequence. Its antigen remains unidentified. The sample holds other DNA sequences that translate to the same CDR3. The entry originates in a study of T cells in localized non-small cell lung cancer. The CDR3 totals 14 residues. Per germline, CDR1 SGHRS and CDR2 YFSETQ. V shed 4 bases and J shed 10 bases, with 18 bases lying between them. Notes on the study in general: Elevated circulating T cell density in blood was associated with longer overall survival. A single tumor region was sequenced, leaving heterogeneity possible.

This table comes from immunoSEQ multiplex PCR, and its TCRdb copy is limited to in-frame clones, with some not included. This sample carries under 60,000 clones, about nine tenths of them seen once, and the ten largest clones take 18%. This receptor was identified in a male donor aged 60 or over with stage III squamous cell lung carcinoma. The chain combines TRBV5-1 with TRBJ2-1, with D tentatively TRBD2 (5 bases). The sample here was peripheral blood, taken before any cancer treatment. The CDR3 protein is CASSMAGPLGEQFF. In DNA, the CDR3 is TGCGCCAGCAGCATGGCGGGCCCCCTCGGGGAGCAGTTCTTC.